The 10 T cell receptor beta chains below were found in one sample sequenced in a study of cytomegalovirus exposure and HLA in healthy donors. Researchers ran the PCR with 60 Vbeta and 13 Jbeta primers. Only in-frame clones appear in the TCRdb table, and some are missing; sequencing was by immunoSEQ multiplex PCR. The listing contains tens of thousands of clones. The sample taken for sequencing was PBMCs. The source of these receptors is a female donor in good health and CMV-seropositive.

CDR3 protein: CASSIWTGSYNEQFF. CDR3 sequence (DNA): TGTGCCAGTAGTATATGGACAGGCTCCTACAATGAGCAGTTCTTC. This chain joins TRBV19 and TRBJ2-1; TRBD1 aligns across 7 bases. From germline, CDR1 is LNHDA and CDR2 SQIVND (reference sequence). The CDR3 spans 15 residues. V shed 2 bases, J shed 0 bases, and the junction held 1 base outside the gene matches. Using reference TRBV19 and TRBJ2-1 for the parts outside the CDR3, the full variable domain is DGGITQSPKYLFRKEGQNVTLSCEQNLNHDAMYWYRQDPGQGLRLIYYSQIVNDFQKGDIAEGYSVSREKKESFPLTVTSAQKNPTAFYLCASSIWTGSYNEQFFGPGTRLTVL.

The chain couples TRBV28 to TRBJ2-2; tentatively, D is TRBD1 (5 bases). The CDR3 extends over 15 amino acids. Trimming pared 4 bases from V and 0 bases from J, leaving 9 bases between. Germline CDR1 reads MDHEN; CDR2 reads SYDVKM. The chain's CDR3 is CASSYPGTNTGELFF. In nucleotides, the CDR3 is TGTGCCAGCAGTTATCCAGGGACGAACACCGGGGAGCTGTTTTTT.

The chain recombines TRBV5-1 with TRBJ2-4, with TRBD2 matching 7 bases. Trimming removed 2 bases from V and 8 bases from J; junction bases left unmatched: 7. CDR3 length: 14 residues. CDR1 SGHRS and CDR2 YFSETQ come from the germline V gene. For the CDR3, the DNA is TGCGCCAGCAGCTTAAGACTAGCCAGGGACATTCAGTACTTC. Its protein is CASSLRLARDIQYF.

This sequence joins TRBV6-4 and TRBJ2-7; the match to TRBD1 covers 10 bases. With 5 bases clipped from V and 3 bases from J, the junction kept 10 bases outside the gene matches. Germline CDR1 and CDR2: MRHNA and SNTAGT. The CDR3 consists of 16 residues. CDR3 nucleotides: TGTGCCAGCAGTCTACCCTGGACAGGGGGGGTCTACGAGCAGTACTTC. It yields the protein CASSLPWTGGVYEQYF.

The chain recombines TRBV11-2 with TRBJ2-2; no definite D call. The V and J ends lost 5 bases and 8 bases respectively, with 9 bases between them. Germline assignment: CDR1 SGHAT and CDR2 FQNNGV. The CDR3 sequence is 12 residues long. The DNA for the CDR3 is TGTGCCAGCAGCAAGGAGAAGGGGGAGCTGTTTTTT. Translating gives CASSKEKGELFF.

The rearrangement uses TRBV6-6 and TRBJ1-2; 11 bases are a match to TRBD1. V trimming: 6 bases; J trimming: 13 bases; junction bases outside the gene matches: 7. Germline loops: CDR1 MNHNY, CDR2 SVGAGI (reference sequence). This CDR3 spans 12 amino acids. The CDR3 coding sequence is TGTGCCAGCAGCAACATCGGACAGGGGGCCACCTTC. Translated, it gives CASSNIGQGATF.

The DNA of the CDR3 is TGTGCCAGCAGCCCGTACAAAACAGGGGGAGAGACCCAGTACTTC. Protein product: CASSPYKTGGETQYF. V and J are TRBV6-5 and TRBJ2-5; 8 nucleotides line up with TRBD1. CDR3 length: 15 residues. With V trimmed by 6 bases and J by 4 bases, 10 bases remained unmatched. Germline assignment: CDR1 MNHEY and CDR2 SVGAGI.

The V gene is TRBV29-1, the J gene TRBJ2-1; possible D gene TRBD1, 5 bases. This CDR3 has 15 residues. The V gene's germline CDR1 is SQVTM and CDR2 ANQGSEA. Deletions cut 8 bases from V and 0 bases from J, with 17 bases between. This CDR3 is CSQNDSYFSYNEQFF. The DNA of the CDR3 is TGCAGCCAGAATGACAGTTACTTCTCCTACAATGAGCAGTTCTTC.

V and J are TRBV2 and TRBJ1-1; 7 bases align to TRBD1. V was pared by 5 bases and J by 8 bases, with 11 bases of the junction left unmatched. Germline V CDR1 and CDR2: SNHLY, FYNNEI. The CDR3 contains 14 residues. CDR3 nucleotide sequence: TGTGCCAGCAGTCCCTTTCCGGGACAGAGCGAAGCTTTCTTT. Protein product: CASSPFPGQSEAFF.

The chain uses TRBV6-5 and TRBJ2-3; perhaps TRBD2 as D (5 bases). The V end was cut by 2 bases, the J end by 2 bases, with 11 bases between. The CDR3 has 15 residues. Germline V gene lookup returns CDR1 MNHEY and CDR2 SVGAGI. The DNA for the CDR3 is TGTGCCAGCAGTTACGGTGCGGGTGTCACAGATACGCAGTATTTT. Its translation: CASSYGAGVTDTQYF.